This passage covers 3 T cell receptor beta chains from one sample sequenced in a study of Ad26.COV2.S vaccination and SARS-CoV-2 variants. Treatment noted: over 15 received Ad26.COV2.S at low or high dose, single or two shots; about five received placebo; per-sample allocation not given. Sample collection was performed on day 63 after the first vaccine or placebo injection. Generated by immunoSEQ multiplex PCR, the TCRdb table keeps only in-frame clones and is missing some. The sample records around 300,000 clones, around 89% being singletons. The sequencing here drew on peripheral blood, taken in a trial of Ad26.COV2.S vaccine versus placebo. These receptors originate from a person aged 18 to 59 who received the Ad26.COV2.S COVID-19 vaccine or a placebo.

The chain uses TRBV29-1 and TRBJ1-4, with 9 bases identical to TRBD1. This CDR3 has 14 amino acids. CDR1 and CDR2 from the germline V gene are SQVTM and ANQGSEA. J lost 13 bases, V lost 5 bases, and 14 bases had no gene match. The CDR3 region is CSVYVETGGLGLFF. The CDR3 nucleotides read TGCAGCGTTTATGTCGAGACAGGGGGATTAGGACTGTTTTTT.

The chain is built from TRBV7-3 and TRBJ2-2, with TRBD1 matching over 8 bases. Germline trimming cut 5 bases from V and 5 bases from J; bases unmatched to any gene: 7. The CDR3 is 15 amino acids. Looked up from germline, CDR1 is SGHTA and CDR2 is FQGTGA. The chain's CDR3 is CASSLGQGITGELFF. DNA for the CDR3: TGTGCCAGCAGCCTCGGACAGGGAATAACCGGGGAGCTGTTTTTT.

The chain employs TRBV27 and TRBJ2-7; a possible D gene is TRBD1 (5 bases). CDR1 and CDR2 (germline): MNHEY, SMNVEV (reference sequence). The V end lost 5 bases, the J end lost 3 bases, and 17 bases lay between the germline ends. The CDR3 spans 15 residues. The CDR3 region is CASSPYSGRFYEQYF. The CDR3 DNA follows: TGTGCCAGCAGTCCTTACTCAGGGCGTTTCTACGAGCAGTACTTC.